Detailed here is one T cell receptor beta chain. What antigen it recognizes has not been identified. Nothing much larger sits one base from this clone, and base qualities are not available. This sample is part of a study of radiation and T cells in renal cell carcinoma (dated by TCRdb to about 2020). In terms of the full investigation: The samples were obtained from a clinical trial, where primary renal cell carcinomas were treated with 15 Gy stereotactic body radiation therapy and then removed by nephrectomy 4 weeks afterward. In total, some 50 samples, comprising around 26 tumors and approximately 27 peripheral blood samples, were subjected to TCR beta sequencing. A total of about 3.8 million unique CDR3 nucleotide sequences, encoding fewer than 3,000,000 unique CDR3 amino acid sequences, were found across all 50 or so samples. The investigation overall reported the following: Changes in the blood repertoire were not tracked past 4 weeks after treatment. In blood, the top tumor clonotypes increased from baseline to 2 weeks after radiation and then shrank by 4 weeks, which suggests a temporary expansion of tumor-resident clones. Effects of radiation dose or scheduling on the TCR repertoire could not be addressed with the single-armed trial design. Because pretreatment tumor biopsies were not available, the study could not determine whether clonotypes were already present within the tumor at baseline.

Explained via the paper, the time point label denotes: baseline pretreatment blood. The sample's treatment or condition label is to be understood as: 15 Gy SBRT to primary tumor, nephrectomy 4 weeks later. To track tumor-enriched clonotypes, serial peripheral blood was sampled from radiation-treated patients at baseline and at 2 weeks and 4 weeks after SBRT. Renal cell carcinoma with clear cell pathology was present in all patients. Genomic DNA for TCR sequencing was prepared using the QIAamp DNA Blood Mini Kit (Qiagen). The analyses included just those samples that passed every quality control check. Spanning cysteine to phenylalanine, the CDR3 consists of 13 amino acids. The DNA shown is the 39-base CDR3, in frame from base 1. V is pared back by 7 bases and J by 8 bases, with 18 bases lying between the germline termini. Sequences SGHRS (CDR1) and YFSETQ (CDR2) are obtained from the germline V gene.

TCR beta libraries were generated from genomic DNA with the immunoSEQ kit, following the manufacturer's recommendations. Library preparation used a first multiplex PCR with proprietary primers, then a second PCR adding unique barcodes, with bead cleanups after each round. A positive control reaction and a negative control reaction, both provided in the kit, were run with every batch of samples. The final libraries were assessed on an Agilent 4200 TapeStation D1000 ScreenTape, pooled by volume, and quantified by qPCR. Sequencing was performed on an Illumina NextSeq500 with a MidOutput 150-cycle cartridge, and 156 Read1 and 15 Index1 cycles were run with kit custom primers. The pooled library was loaded at approximately 1 pM, with an approximately 20% PhiX control spiked in. In the paper's pipeline: Vendor-processed data were analyzed in R, and a clonotype was defined as all T cells sharing the same CDR3 nucleotide sequence. For clone abundance analyses, frequencies were normalized to the 10,000 most abundant clones per sample. Public T cell clones, averaging fewer than five per sample, were removed before analysis. Tumor-enriched clonotypes and baseline blood-enriched clonotypes were defined as those with an abundance difference of at least 32-fold between compartments. A beta-binomial differential abundance model was used to identify clonotypes that expanded or contracted between blood time points. Tumor-blood repertoire similarity was measured with the Baroni-Urbani and Buser coefficient, and group comparisons used two-tailed Wilcoxon tests in R. The table comes from immuneACCESS by way of TCRdb, which keeps in-frame sequences with V and J called. Part of the clones is missing from these tables; in studies checked, under half for an unresolved V gene and the rest for unknown reasons. V and J calls and clone size come straight from that table; D and trimming were deduced from the DNA. The table for this sample lists about 59,000 clones; approximately 80% of them were counted only once. Clones ranked in the top ten supply about 7.1% of the sample.

The rearrangement joined TRBV5-1 to TRBJ1-2, and perhaps TRBD1 as D gene, on 5 matching bases. The receptor comes from a man aged 55 to 70 with renal cell carcinoma. This sample comprised blood, obtained from a patient whose treatment included radiotherapy and nephrectomy. The CDR3 protein sequence reads: CASRSGGADGYTF. The sequenced DNA is TGCGCCAGCCGCTCGGGCGGGGCGGACGGCTACACCTTC.